Below are 10 T cell receptor beta chains sequenced from a single sample in a study of Graves' ophthalmopathy and Graves' hyperthyroidism. The TCR beta CDR3 regions underwent amplification from RNA transcripts. HTBI-primed RT-PCR formed the first round, and a multiplex PCR formed the second. TCRdb independently ran MiXCR on the multiplex PCR reads; one entry per CDR3 protein. The profile shows 260,000 or so distinct CDR3 sequences, around 50% of them singletons. The specimen sequenced was peripheral blood. These receptor sequences come from an adult man with Graves' ophthalmopathy.

As to this clonotype: One end of the junction does not line up with germline, which may come from a read error. The chain couples TRBV7-7 to TRBJ2-7; 8 nucleotides agree with TRBD1. Germline CDR1 is SSHAT and CDR2 is FNYEAQ (reference sequence). The CDR3 loop spans 16 amino acids. The CDR3 DNA reads TGTGCTAGCAGCGAAACGGAGGACAGGGCTTGGTACGAGCAGTACTTC. Amino acids: CASSETEDRAWYEQYF.

V gene TRBV7-6 combines with J gene TRBJ2-2, with TRBD2 matching 12 bases. The J segment lost 7 bases and the V segment lost 3 bases, leaving 6 bases of the junction unmatched. The CDR3 has 16 residues. The V gene's germline CDR1 is SGHVS and CDR2 FNYEAQ. CDR3 residues: CASSFLLAGGNGELFF. The DNA for the CDR3 is TGTGCCAGCAGCTTCCTTCTAGCGGGAGGGAACGGGGAGCTGTTTTTT.

There are a few counts of this clonotype. The V call is TRBV7-9, the J call TRBJ1-4, with 9 bases aligning to TRBD1. In germline, CDR1 is SEHNR, CDR2 FQNEAQ (reference sequence). This CDR3 has 16 residues. The junction had 7 bases not matched to a gene; V was cut back by 1 base and J by 7 bases. The CDR3 reads CASSLVAGQGGEKLFF. In DNA, the CDR3 is TGTGCCAGCAGCTTAGTTGCGGGACAGGGTGGTGAAAAACTGTTTTTT.

This clonotype was picked up many times. The CDR3 sequence is CASSESTRGRETQYF. The CDR3 nucleotides read TGCGCCAGCAGTGAGTCGACTCGGGGAAGGGAGACCCAGTACTTC. The genes are TRBV10-2 and TRBJ2-5, with D possibly TRBD2 on 5 matching bases. V dropped 0 bases and J dropped 5 bases, with 13 bases sitting between them. Germline loops: CDR1 WSHSY, CDR2 SAAADI. The CDR3 length is 15 residues.

The J gene is TRBJ2-5, the V gene TRBV4-1, with D perhaps TRBD2 (5 bases). Germline V gene lookup returns CDR1 MGHRA and CDR2 YSYEKL. The CDR3 runs 13 residues. Trimming pared 2 bases from V and 9 bases from J, leaving 13 bases between. The CDR3 sequence: CASSQRARGAQYF. CDR3 DNA: TGCGCCAGCAGCCAAAGGGCCCGGGGTGCCCAGTACTTC.

There are a few counts of this clonotype. The rearrangement joins TRBV2 to TRBJ1-5; tentative D call: TRBD1 (5 bases). Germline V lookup: CDR1 SNHLY, CDR2 FYNNEI. V was pared by 1 base and J by 4 bases, with 14 bases between. The CDR3 has 16 residues. CDR3 sequence (DNA): TGTGCCAGCAGTGAAGGCCCCCGGGACGATAATCAGCCCCAGCATTTT. This sequence encodes CASSEGPRDDNQPQHF.

The V and J genes are TRBV6-5 and TRBJ1-3; 9 bases are a match to TRBD1. Germline assignment: CDR1 MNHEY and CDR2 SVGAGI. The V segment lost 6 bases and the J segment 0 bases; nucleotides outside the gene matches: 12. CDR3 length equals 18 residues. The DNA of the CDR3 is TGTGCCAGCAGCGAATCACCACAGGGGGCTTTCTCTGGAAACACCATATATTTT. Its translation is CASSESPQGAFSGNTIYF.

This chain connects TRBV9 to TRBJ2-5; D remains ambiguous. CDR1 and CDR2 (germline): SGDLS, YYNGEE. This CDR3 has 15 amino acids. With 0 bases removed from V and 5 bases from J, the gap between germline ends came to 14 bases. CDR3 residues: CASSVGREAGETQYF. DNA for the CDR3: TGTGCCAGCAGCGTAGGGAGAGAAGCCGGGGAGACCCAGTACTTC.

About this clonotype itself: The junction shows a germline mismatch at one end, possibly a read error. This chain uses TRBV7-9 with TRBJ2-6; the D gene is possibly TRBD2 (7 bases). Per germline, CDR1 SEHNR and CDR2 FQNEAQ (reference sequence). The CDR3 length is 17 residues. The CDR3: CASSLARRGGKGDTEAF. In DNA, the CDR3 is TGTGCCAGCAGCTTAGCAAGAAGGGGGGGTAAGGGGGACACTGAAGCTTTC.

This clonotype was seen only a few times. The chain employs TRBV7-9 and TRBJ1-1; D is possibly TRBD1 (5 bases). There are 16 residues in the CDR3. V shed 1 base and J shed 0 bases, with 12 bases lying between them. Germline CDR1 reads SEHNR; CDR2 reads FQNEAQ (reference sequence). The CDR3 DNA follows: TGTGCCAGCAGCTTAGTAGGCAGGGAGATGAACACTGAAGCTTTCTTT. Translated: CASSLVGREMNTEAFF.